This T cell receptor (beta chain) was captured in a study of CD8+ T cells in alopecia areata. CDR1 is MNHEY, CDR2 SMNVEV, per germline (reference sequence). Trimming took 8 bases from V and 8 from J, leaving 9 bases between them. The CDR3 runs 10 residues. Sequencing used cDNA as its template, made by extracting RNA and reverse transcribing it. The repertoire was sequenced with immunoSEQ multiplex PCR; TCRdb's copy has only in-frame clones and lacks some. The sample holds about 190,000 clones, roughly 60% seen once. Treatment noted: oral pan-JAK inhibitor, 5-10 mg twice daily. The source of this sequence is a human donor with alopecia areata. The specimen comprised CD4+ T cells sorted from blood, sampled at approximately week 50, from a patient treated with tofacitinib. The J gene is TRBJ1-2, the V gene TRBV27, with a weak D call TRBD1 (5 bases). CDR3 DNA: TGTGCCAGCCAGGGTCGGGGCTACACCTTC. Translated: CASQGRGYTF.